The clone carrying this TCR beta chain has at least ten counts. This record comes from a study of low-dose radiotherapy and immunotherapy resistance in tumors. Unmatched junction bases numbered 3, after V lost 5 bases and J lost 1 base. The CDR3 spans 14 residues. The time point denotes: before trial treatment. With TRAV- and TRBV-specific primers, first-strand cDNA was made, covering the alpha and beta chains. The PCR that amplified TCRs ran for approximately 18 cycles, relying on a constant-region primer and a V-primer adapter. TCRdb passed the reads through MiXCR, listing each CDR3 protein once. Here the sample spans 85,000 to 95,000 distinct CDR3 sequences, 8% to 10% being singletons.

The receptor was derived from a male donor with prostate cancer. The V call is TRBV12-3 or TRBV12-4, the J call TRBJ1-1; 8 bases match TRBD1. The material sequenced was PBMCs, taken before treatment. Written as DNA, the CDR3 is TGTGCCAGCAGTACACAGGGGGGGAACACTGAAGCTTTCTTT. Translating it yields CASSTQGGNTEAFF.